These 23 T cell receptor beta chains were all obtained from the same sample, sequenced in a study of cytomegalovirus exposure and HLA in healthy donors. PCR primers comprised 60 Vbeta and 13 Jbeta primers. The protocol was immunoSEQ multiplex PCR, while the TCRdb copy is restricted to in-frame clones and leaves out a portion. The table shows about 200,000 clones, with 60% to 80% occurring only once. The sequenced material came from PBMCs. The receptors stem from a male donor in good health and CMV-seronegative.

The V and J genes are TRBV29-1 and TRBJ2-7, with 7 bases matching TRBD1. V was clipped by 0 bases and J by 3 bases; unmatched bases: 8. Germline V gives CDR1 SQVTM, CDR2 ANQGSEA. This CDR3 is built from 15 residues. The CDR3 protein is CSVEDQRGQNYEQYF. CDR3 DNA sequence: TGCAGCGTTGAAGACCAAAGGGGACAGAACTACGAGCAGTACTTC.

The chain joins TRBV19 to TRBJ2-7; no clear D. V lost 3 bases to trimming and J lost 5 bases, with 14 bases between them. The germline V gene encodes CDR1 LNHDA and CDR2 SQIVND (reference sequence). The CDR3 runs to 14 residues. CDR3 nucleotides: TGTGCCAGTAGTATTAGATCTATAACTGACGAGCAGTACTTC. Protein sequence: CASSIRSITDEQYF.

The chain recombines TRBV6-5 with TRBJ2-1; D is unresolved. Trimming removed 2 bases from V and 0 bases from J, with 5 bases in between. This CDR3 contains 14 residues. Germline CDR1 and CDR2: MNHEY and SVGAGI. The CDR3 nucleotides read TGTGCCAGCAGTTACGCTAGCTCCTACAATGAGCAGTTCTTC. It encodes CASSYASSYNEQFF.

The chain couples TRBV7-9 to TRBJ1-1; 10 nucleotides match TRBD1. The CDR3 loop spans 14 amino acids. V shed 5 bases and J 6 bases; nucleotides not matched to a gene: 6. The germline CDR1 and CDR2 sequences are SEHNR and FQNEAQ (reference sequence). The CDR3 DNA sequence: TGTGCCAGCAGCCGGGGACAGGGGATCCCTGAAGCTTTCTTT. Residues: CASSRGQGIPEAFF.

The sample holds one count of this clone. CDR3 sequence reads: CASSYSTANYGYTF. CDR3 in DNA: TGTGCCAGCAGTTACTCGACAGCCAACTATGGCTACACCTTC. The chain employs TRBV6-5 and TRBJ1-2, with D possibly matching TRBD1 (5 bases). The CDR3 spans 14 residues. V was clipped by 0 bases and J by 2 bases, with 7 bases between them. The germline V gene encodes CDR1 MNHEY and CDR2 SVGAGI.

The chain combines TRBV5-1 with TRBJ1-1; 10 bases are shared with TRBD1. V dropped 4 bases and J dropped 6; count of bases not matched to a gene: 9. Germline-derived CDR1 and CDR2 are SGHRS and YFSETQ. The CDR3 has 15 amino acids. Here the CDR3 reads CASSARQGARSEAFF. The CDR3 region has the DNA TGCGCCAGCAGCGCCAGACAGGGGGCGCGCTCTGAAGCTTTCTTT.

CDR3 region: CAGQRHQEETQYF. The CDR3 DNA reads TGTGCCGGACAACGCCACCAGGAGGAGACCCAGTACTTC. This chain joins TRBV30 and TRBJ2-5, with D perhaps TRBD1 (5 bases). Trimming took 8 bases from V and 5 from J, leaving 18 bases between them. Germline V gene lookup returns CDR1 GTSNPN and CDR2 SVGIG (reference sequence). This CDR3 spans 13 amino acids.

This chain joins TRBV27 and TRBJ1-5; TRBD1 agrees at 7 bases. The trim removed 7 bases at V and 5 bases at J, leaving 8 bases unmatched. This CDR3 is 14 amino acids long. Looked up from germline, CDR1 is MNHEY and CDR2 is SMNVEV (reference sequence). CDR3 sequence: CASTARGSHQPQHF. The CDR3, as DNA: TGTGCCAGCACCGCCAGGGGGTCCCATCAGCCCCAGCATTTT.

V gene TRBV29-1 combines with J gene TRBJ2-7; possibly TRBD2 for D (7 bases). Trimming left V 4 bases short and J 3 bases short, with 19 bases between. Germline V gene lookup returns CDR1 SQVTM and CDR2 ANQGSEA. CDR3 length: 15 residues. CDR3 sequence (DNA): TGCAGCGTTGGGCTTTTCAGGGAGGGGGTCTACGAGCAGTACTTC. Protein: CSVGLFREGVYEQYF.

The chain joins TRBV5-6 to TRBJ1-5, with TRBD1 identical over 9 bases. J lost 2 bases, V lost 3 bases, and 3 bases had no gene match. This CDR3 spans 15 amino acids. Germline loops: CDR1 SGHDT, CDR2 YYEEEE. CDR3 loop: CASSSGDRGNQPQHF. The CDR3 DNA reads TGTGCCAGCAGCTCGGGGGACAGGGGCAATCAGCCCCAGCATTTT.

This clone was seen more than once but under ten times. An end of the junction differs from the germline gene, which may be a read error. The V call is TRBV7-9, the J call TRBJ2-7; the match to TRBD1 covers 7 bases. Germline CDR1 and CDR2: SEHNR and FQNEAQ (reference sequence). The CDR3 length is 18 residues. CDR3 sequence: CSSSPPITGAPRRDEQYF. DNA for the CDR3: TGTTCCAGCAGCCCACCCATTACAGGGGCACCCCGGCGGGACGAGCAGTACTTC.

The chain is built from TRBV7-3 and TRBJ2-2; 7 nucleotides match TRBD1. CDR1 and CDR2 (germline): SGHTA, FQGTGA. The CDR3 has 15 amino acids. The trim removed 4 bases at V and 4 bases at J, leaving 6 bases unmatched. The CDR3 here is CASSSRDSFTGELFF. CDR3 in DNA: TGTGCCAGCAGCTCCCGGGACAGCTTCACCGGGGAGCTGTTTTTT.

This sequence joins TRBV11-3 and TRBJ2-3, with D uncertain. The length of the CDR3 is 14 residues. V was clipped by 5 bases and J by 0 bases, with 9 bases between them. Germline loops: CDR1 SGHNT, CDR2 YENEEA. This CDR3 is CASSPSPSTDTQYF. CDR3 coding DNA: TGTGCCAGCAGCCCCTCTCCTAGCACAGATACGCAGTATTTT.

The chain has TRBV30 and TRBJ1-6; D is perhaps TRBD1 (5 bases). The CDR3 is made up of 13 amino acids. Per the germline V gene, CDR1 is GTSNPN and CDR2 is SVGIG (reference sequence). The germline V and J ends were trimmed by 5 bases and 5 bases, with 10 bases remaining between them. CDR3 protein: CAWEDTHNSPLHF. As DNA, the CDR3 is TGTGCCTGGGAGGACACTCATAATTCACCCCTCCACTTT.

V usage is TRBV18 and J usage is TRBJ2-6, with D perhaps TRBD2 (5 bases). V gave up 0 bases and J gave up 0 bases, with 9 bases separating them. Per germline, CDR1 KGHSH and CDR2 LQKENI. The CDR3 has 17 amino acids. The CDR3 region has the DNA TGTGCCAGCTCACCACCGTGGCTAGCCTCTGGGGCCAACGTCCTGACTTTC. This gives the protein CASSPPWLASGANVLTF.

CDR3: CASSLYRGEKLFF. For the CDR3, the DNA is TGTGCCAGCAGCTTATACAGGGGGGAAAAACTGTTTTTT. The J gene is TRBJ1-4, the V gene TRBV7-9, with TRBD1 matching 8 bases. The CDR3 covers 13 residues. Germline loops: CDR1 SEHNR, CDR2 FQNEAQ (reference sequence). V trimming: 2 bases; J trimming: 8 bases; junction bases outside the gene matches: 1.

The V call is TRBV2, the J call TRBJ2-5, with 8 nucleotides matching TRBD2. Gene TRBJ2-7 matches the end of the DNA better, so the J call may be wrong. In germline, CDR1 is SNHLY, CDR2 FYNNEI. The CDR3 sequence is 17 residues long. CDR3: CASRFGTRGGRSYEQYF. In nucleotides, the CDR3 is TGTGCCAGTCGATTCGGGACTAGGGGGGGGCGCTCCTACGAGCAGTACTTC.

Remarks on this clone: The sample contains more than one DNA sequence encoding this CDR3. V gene TRBV18 combines with J gene TRBJ1-1, with 9 bases matching TRBD1. Germline loops: CDR1 KGHSH, CDR2 LQKENI. V trimming: 4 bases; J trimming: 6 bases; junction bases outside the gene matches: 3. The CDR3 consists of 13 residues. The CDR3 DNA reads as TGTGCCAGCTCACGGGACAGGGAATCTGAAGCTTTCTTT. Protein product: CASSRDRESEAFF.

The chain combines TRBV19 with TRBJ1-1; D may be TRBD1 (6 bases). V shed 3 bases and J shed 4 bases, with 9 bases lying between them. The length of the CDR3 is 13 residues. Germline V CDR1 and CDR2: LNHDA, SQIVND (reference sequence). The DNA for the CDR3 is TGTGCCAGTAGTATCCTGGGGGCCACTGAAGCTTTCTTT. Translated: CASSILGATEAFF.

The V call is TRBV27, the J call TRBJ2-2; D is uncertain. V lost 6 bases and J lost 1, with 6 bases in between. The CDR3 is made up of 13 amino acids. Germline loops: CDR1 MNHEY, CDR2 SMNVEV (reference sequence). CDR3 sequence (DNA): TGTGCCAGCAGCCGACAGAACACCGGGGAGCTGTTTTTT. This encodes CASSRQNTGELFF.

The J gene is TRBJ2-5, the V gene TRBV9; no reliable D call. CDR1 and CDR2 (germline): SGDLS, YYNGEE. V was trimmed by 4 bases and J by 2 bases, leaving 15 bases between them. The CDR3 contains 15 residues. In DNA form, the CDR3 reads TGTGCCAGCAGCCCCCGTACTACGTTTCAAGAGACCCAGTACTTC. This encodes CASSPRTTFQETQYF.

This chain links TRBV9 with TRBJ1-2; TRBD1 aligns across 8 bases. V lost 0 bases, J lost 2 bases, and 6 bases stayed unmatched. Germline values: CDR1 SGDLS, CDR2 YYNGEE. This CDR3 comprises 16 residues. CDR3 DNA: TGTGCCAGCAGCGTAGACGGACAGGGCCTGAACTATGGCTACACCTTC. Amino acid sequence: CASSVDGQGLNYGYTF.

The sample holds a few counts of this clone. The chain recombines TRBV5-1 with TRBJ2-7, with D uncertain. The CDR3 consists of 13 residues. Deletions cut 5 bases from V and 1 base from J, with 10 bases between. Germline lookup yields CDR1 SGHRS and CDR2 YFSETQ. CDR3 sequence: CASSLLTSYEQYF. The DNA for the CDR3 is TGCGCCAGCAGTCTTTTGACTTCCTACGAGCAGTACTTC.